Listed below are T cell receptor beta chains from one sample, sequenced in a study of T-cell reconstitution after alpha-beta-depleted transplantation in children. TCRdb redid the calling of the PCR reads with MiXCR, one entry per CDR3 protein. The table shows hundreds of thousands of distinct CDR3 sequences, with around 16% occurring only once. Sequences were derived from PBMCs from the stem cell graft donor, sampled from the stem cell graft. The receptor source for this set is a human donor who donated a stem cell graft to a child with acute myeloid leukemia. Both conserved end residues are part of each CDR3. Fields, in order: J gene, clone size, V gene, CDR3 protein. Clone size is stated in some rows and not others, as once, few, many or a class when expanded.

TRBJ2-3 | few | TRBV24-1 | CATSDYRRKGTDTQYF
TRBJ2-1 | NA | TRBV7-8 | CASSLANGGSYNEQFF
TRBJ1-5 | NA | TRBV5-1 | CASSLAGDRDQPQHF
TRBJ2-3 | NA | TRBV12-3/TRBV12-4 | CASKGYRTSTDTQYF
TRBJ1-2 | NA | TRBV6-1 | CASSRLGPSNYGYTF
TRBJ1-4 | NA | TRBV7-9 | CASSEGGATNEKLFF
TRBJ1-2 | many | TRBV20-1 | CSAQLLGSSKNYGYTF
TRBJ1-2 | many | TRBV29-1 | CSVIRGDYGYTF
TRBJ2-2 | few | TRBV19 | CASTPGGELFF
TRBJ1-2 | many | TRBV4-3 | CASSRQSQGTGYTF
TRBJ2-3 | NA | TRBV29-1 | CSVGLAGPLTDTQYF
TRBJ2-1 | many | TRBV6-1 | CASRAIYSGFQFF
TRBJ2-7 | NA | TRBV5-5 | CASTIYSREQYF
TRBJ2-1 | many | TRBV20-1 | CSARDLSTSGVSYNEQFF
TRBJ1-2 | many | TRBV7-2 | CASSSGGGLGYGYTF
TRBJ2-5 | many | TRBV7-9 | CASSLGVLSETQYF
TRBJ2-5 | NA | TRBV7-3 | CASSLRAGGQETQYF
TRBJ2-5 | NA | TRBV9 | CASSVFRGQGAGETQYF
TRBJ2-1 | NA | TRBV7-8 | CASSLNLGSSYNEQFF
TRBJ2-3 | NA | TRBV9 | CASAGWVTDTQYF
TRBJ2-3 | NA | TRBV7-9 | CASGDAGGFPSDTQYF
TRBJ2-2 | NA | TRBV11-2 | CASSLGRSGELFF
TRBJ2-4 | once | TRBV21-1 | CASSKTSPGQCWQNIQYF
TRBJ2-7 | NA | TRBV29-1 | CSVVGLAPGAVSYEQYF
TRBJ2-7 | NA | TRBV12-3/TRBV12-4 | CASSQDRQVYEQYF
TRBJ2-5 | NA | TRBV7-2 | CASSFAGTLKETQYF
TRBJ2-3 | many | TRBV6-5 | CASRPTSGAQYF
TRBJ1-2 | NA | TRBV20-1 | CSARDRGVGDYGYTF
TRBJ1-6 | many | TRBV7-2 | CASSADRVSPLHF
TRBJ1-6 | many | TRBV12-3/TRBV12-4 | CASSKQVSPLHF
TRBJ1-2 | many | TRBV28 | CASSLTAFYGYTF
TRBJ1-3 | NA | TRBV12-3/TRBV12-4 | CASSLGVLLGNTIYF
TRBJ2-5 | NA | TRBV18 | CASSPSPPDREPSETQYF
TRBJ1-5 | many | TRBV20-1 | CSARGRGRRNQPQHF
TRBJ2-3 | many | TRBV20-1 | CSAAAGGGADTQYF
TRBJ1-5 | few | TRBV7-3 | CAAGVNQPQHF
TRBJ2-1 | many | TRBV24-1 | CATSARPRKGGSSYNEQFF
TRBJ2-1 | many | TRBV29-1 | CSVTGTSGLEQFF
TRBJ1-1 | many | TRBV28 | CASSLLSWRMNTEAFF
TRBJ2-5 | many | TRBV7-6 | CASSLQGRLETQYF
TRBJ1-5 | many | TRBV20-1 | CSARWPGLYSNQPQHF
TRBJ1-2 | NA | TRBV20-1 | CSAVLWDRNGYTF
TRBJ2-7 | many | TRBV5-6 | CASRIGQAEQYF
TRBJ2-5 | NA | TRBV5-5 | CASSLAGGGKETQYF
TRBJ2-5 | NA | TRBV12-3/TRBV12-4 | CASSLADRGRGTQYF
TRBJ2-4 | NA | TRBV6-5 | CASSYSGAKNIQYF
TRBJ1-5 | many | TRBV20-1 | CSARGDWRQPQHF
TRBJ2-1 | many | TRBV5-6 | CASSSLGTGSSYNEQFF
TRBJ2-1 | once | TRBV12-3/TRBV12-4 | CASSLRPPDRVFGEQFF
TRBJ1-3 | NA | TRBV4-3 | CASSPLINSGNTIYF
TRBJ2-3 | NA | TRBV7-6 | CASSLRTSGGPDTQYF